This is a list of T cell receptor beta chains from one sample in a study of T cell repertoires in cytomegalovirus infection. TCRdb re-analysed the reads in MiXCR, keeping a single row per CDR3 protein. This repertoire shows 150,000 or so distinct CDR3 sequences, roughly a quarter found once; its top ten account for 9.5% to 13%. The sample taken for sequencing was PBMCs. These receptors were collected from a human donor in good health (CMV status not recorded). Some clones in this sample may be carry-over from other donors' samples. Each CDR3 is given with its conserved first and last residue.

>TRBV11-2
CASSSLSGGLVNEQFF
>TRBV7-9
CASSLAGTSGGMEQFF
>TRBV19
CASSIDRGHNNEQFF
>TRBV27
CASGELGRYSNQPQHF
>TRBV6-5
CASSYVKGMDSPLHF
>TRBV7-6
CASSRDIGGPNTGELFF
>TRBV6-4
CASSDSRGGIDTQYF
>TRBV7-8
CASSLARGSSDGYTF
>TRBV7-2
CASSPPGGPYNEQFF
>TRBV7-6
CASSLGQGRNTIYF
>TRBV3-1
CASSQDARQGGETQYF
>TRBV19
CASSIGQGQAPGYTF
>TRBV28
CASSLPPYRGVYEQYF
>TRBV29-1
CSVYGRASSDTQYF
>TRBV15
CATSRGGEDGYTF
>TRBV7-2
CASSNRQPLTDTQYF
>TRBV19
CASRGIKTGDNNQPQHF
>TRBV5-4
CASSLGRSNLPLHF
>TRBV7-2
CASSLQVYNEQFF
>TRBV28
CASSVGTGVGLEQYF
>TRBV20-1
CSASHGGGEAFF
>TRBV5-4
CASSGGQATDEQFF
>TRBV19
CASSITGFNEQFF
>TRBV4-3
CASSQYPDGANVLTF
>TRBV2
CASRGRALAGGSSNEQFF
>TRBV28
CASSFGTGAGNTIYF
>TRBV6-8
CASSDRSFTDTQYF
>TRBV7-3
CASSSSGSFNEQFF
>TRBV10-3
CAISDRGPDYGYTF
>TRBV25-1
CASSLGGLISHEAFF
>TRBV20-1
CSARDTRRGADTQYF
>TRBV7-2
CASSHQKASNQPQHF
>TRBV5-4
CASSLKLLAGVSTDTQYF
>TRBV11-2
CASSLMGAGELFF
>TRBV7-3
CASTYRAARARTEAFF
>TRBV7-2
CASSLRTGGLADTQYF
>TRBV7-2
CASSLGGLAGDEQFF
>TRBV20-1
CSAIGGDNGNYGYTF
>TRBV6-2/TRBV6-3
CASSAGHQPQHF
>TRBV11-3
CASSLGARDSPLHF
>TRBV28
CASSPPANTGELFF
>TRBV12-3/TRBV12-4
CASSLTGTRYNEQFF
>TRBV15
CATSRVEWDYYEQYF
>TRBV6-2/TRBV6-3
CASGSDLASGELFF
>TRBV28
CASSGRELNTGELFF
>TRBV7-6
CASSLTGGFGYTF
>TRBV9
CASSYRGNNSPLHF